This T cell receptor (beta chain) was sequenced in a study of cytomegalovirus exposure and HLA in healthy donors. PCR primers comprised 60 Vbeta and 13 Jbeta primers. Profiling relied on immunoSEQ multiplex PCR, and the TCRdb table lists in-frame clones only, not all of them. This table holds under 300,000 clones, 80% to 90% found once. V gave up 3 bases and J gave up 3 bases, with 15 bases separating them. Germline CDR1 reads KGHSH; CDR2 reads LQKENI. This CDR3 is built from 15 residues. The sequence came from a middle-aged man in good health and CMV-seropositive. The gene calls are TRBV18 and TRBJ2-7; tentative D call: TRBD1 (6 bases). Input material: PBMCs. CDR3: CASSPGRQGFYEQYF. CDR3 sequence (DNA): TGTGCCAGCTCACCTGGACGGCAGGGGTTCTACGAGCAGTACTTC.